The next 4 T cell receptor beta chains were all read from a single sample in a study of blood T cell repertoires in COVID-19. The assay was immunoSEQ multiplex PCR, and TCRdb's table has in-frame clones only and misses some. The repertoire holds about 36,000 clones, with approximately 91% as singletons. Source material: peripheral blood. The receptors derive from a human donor in a cohort sampled during active COVID-19.

J is TRBJ1-2 and V is TRBV5-5, with 7 bases aligning to TRBD1. Germline loops: CDR1 SGHKS, CDR2 YYEKEE (reference sequence). The CDR3 covers 14 residues. Trimming removed 2 bases from V and 3 bases from J; junction bases left unmatched: 4. This CDR3 reads CASSLRGGDYGYTF. The CDR3 coding sequence is TGTGCCAGCAGCTTACGAGGGGGCGACTATGGCTACACCTTC.

The chain is built from TRBV5-1 and TRBJ2-1, with TRBD2 as a possible D gene (6 bases). The germline gives CDR1 SGHRS, CDR2 YFSETQ. Deletions cut 3 bases from V and 2 bases from J, with 12 bases between. The CDR3 covers 15 residues. The CDR3 DNA reads TGCGCCAGCAGCTCTGCGGGGCAAACCTACAATGAGCAGTTCTTC. Its protein product is CASSSAGQTYNEQFF.

This chain connects TRBV19 to TRBJ1-1; 7 bases fit TRBD1. The germline V gene encodes CDR1 LNHDA and CDR2 SQIVND (reference sequence). Trimming at V came to 8 bases and at J to 2 bases, leaving 5 bases not matched to a gene. There are 13 residues in the CDR3. CDR3 bases: TGTGCCAGTCGCAGACAGGGAAACACTGAAGCTTTCTTT. As protein: CASRRQGNTEAFF.

This chain connects TRBV29-1 to TRBJ1-3; unclear D gene. The length of the CDR3 is 14 residues. Trimming pared 4 bases from V and 0 bases from J, leaving 10 bases between. Germline V gene lookup returns CDR1 SQVTM and CDR2 ANQGSEA. Written as DNA, the CDR3 is TGCAGCGTTGGGTCCGGAGCCTCTGGAAACACCATATATTTT. This encodes CSVGSGASGNTIYF.